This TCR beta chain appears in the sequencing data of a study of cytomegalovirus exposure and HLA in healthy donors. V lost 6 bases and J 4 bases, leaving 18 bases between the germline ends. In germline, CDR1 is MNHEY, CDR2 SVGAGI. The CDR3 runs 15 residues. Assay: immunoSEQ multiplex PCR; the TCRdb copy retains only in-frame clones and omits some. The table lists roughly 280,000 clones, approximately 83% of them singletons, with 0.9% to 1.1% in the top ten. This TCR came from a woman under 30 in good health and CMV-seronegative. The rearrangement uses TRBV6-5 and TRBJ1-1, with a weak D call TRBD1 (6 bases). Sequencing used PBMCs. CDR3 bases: TGTGCCAGCAGATATATAACAGGGTATGGCACTGAAGCTTTCTTT. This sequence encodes CASRYITGYGTEAFF.